This is a list of T cell receptor beta chains from one sample in a study of cytomegalovirus exposure and HLA in healthy donors. Repertoires were generated with immunoSEQ multiplex PCR, while TCRdb's copy carries only in-frame clones and drops some. The sample lists more than 90,000 clones; around three quarters were seen once. The sample comprised PBMCs. The source is a woman younger than 45 in good health and CMV-seronegative. Both conserved end residues are part of each CDR3. A D gene is named only where the DNA matches it firmly. Part of the rows lack a size; the others show once, few, many or a class for expanded clones.

TGTGCCAGCAGTTTAAAGTGGACTAGCGCCTACGAGCAGTACTTC	CASSLKWTSAYEQYF	TRBV27	TRBJ2-7	TRBD2	.
TGTGCCAGCAGCCGGACAGGGGGCCAGTACTTC	CASSRTGGQYF	TRBV6-6	TRBJ2-5	TRBD1	few
TGCGCCATAAGATCTGGACAGGGACGCTTCTGTGGCTACACCTTC	CAIRSGQGRFCGYTF	TRBV10-1	TRBJ1-2	TRBD1	.
TGTGCCTGGAGTGTACGACGACTAGCGGAAGAGACCCAGTACTTC	CAWSVRRLAEETQYF	TRBV30	TRBJ2-5	TRBD2	.
TGTGCCAGCAGTTACACCGGGTCAACTGAAGCTTTCTTT	CASSYTGSTEAFF	TRBV6-5	TRBJ1-1	.	.
TGTGCCACCAGCAGAGATCAGGCAGAAGAGACCCAGTACTTC	CATSRDQAEETQYF	TRBV15	TRBJ2-5	.	.
TGTGCCAGCAAAACCGGGACATCGAACACTGAAGCTTTCTTT	CASKTGTSNTEAFF	TRBV6-5	TRBJ1-1	.	few
TGTGCCAGTAGTATCGCCCGACAGGGACGGACCACTGAAGCTTTCTTT	CASSIARQGRTTEAFF	TRBV19	TRBJ1-1	TRBD1	once
TGCGCCAGCAGCCCGACAGCGAACACCGGGGAGCTGTTTTTT	CASSPTANTGELFF	TRBV5-1	TRBJ2-2	.	.
TGTGCCAGCAGTTACTCGTTGGACAGGGATGGTTCACCCCTCCACTTT	CASSYSLDRDGSPLHF	TRBV6-5	TRBJ1-6	TRBD1	.
TGCGCCAGCAGTGAGCAGGGGCCGAACACTGAAGCTTTCTTT	CASSEQGPNTEAFF	TRBV10-2	TRBJ1-1	.	once
TGTGCCAGCAGTTTATCAGCAGGGCTTGGCGGCTACACCTTC	CASSLSAGLGGYTF	TRBV27	TRBJ1-2	.	few
TGTGCCAGCAGTGGACAGGGGAATAACTATGGCTACACCTTC	CASSGQGNNYGYTF	TRBV2	TRBJ1-2	TRBD1	.
TGTGCCAGCAGACAGGGGGCGCACTATGGCTACACCTTC	CASRQGAHYGYTF	TRBV27	TRBJ1-2	TRBD1	once
TGTGCCAGCAGACCGGGGGGGGACTCGTATGGCTACACCTTC	CASRPGGDSYGYTF	TRBV6-5	TRBJ1-2	.	.
TGTGCCGGCACGGGACAGGGAATTCCGAACACTGAAGCTTTCTTT	CAGTGQGIPNTEAFF	TRBV2	TRBJ1-1	TRBD1	.
TGTGCCTGGAGTGTAGCCATCCCCAGGGCAGCTAATGAAAAACTGTTTTTT	CAWSVAIPRAANEKLFF	TRBV30	TRBJ1-4	.	few
TGTGCCAGCACCCTGACAAGTAGCACAGATACGCAGTATTTT	CASTLTSSTDTQYF	TRBV6-6	TRBJ2-3	.	.
TGTGCCAGCAGCTTAACAGGGACCAACTATGGCTACACCTTC	CASSLTGTNYGYTF	TRBV7-6	TRBJ1-2	.	.
TGTGCCAGCAGCTTAGGGCAGGGTTGGAATGGCTACACCTTC	CASSLGQGWNGYTF	TRBV11-3	TRBJ1-2	.	few
TGTGCCTCCGGGGGACGGTACGAGCAGTACTTC	CASGGRYEQYF	TRBV30	TRBJ2-7	.	.
TGTGCCAGCACTCCCAGGGTCCCCTATGGCTACACCTTC	CASTPRVPYGYTF	TRBV28	TRBJ1-2	.	.
TGTGCCAGCTCCCCAAGAGGGAACACTGAAGCTTTCTTT	CASSPRGNTEAFF	TRBV18	TRBJ1-1	.	.
TGCGCCAGCAGCTTGGAAACAGGGAGTTACGGCTACACCTTC	CASSLETGSYGYTF	TRBV5-1	TRBJ1-2	.	.
TGTGCCAGCAGCCCCCTTTTGGGGACAGGGGGCGGTGGCTACACCTTC	CASSPLLGTGGGGYTF	TRBV5-6	TRBJ1-2	TRBD1	.
TGTGCCAGCAGTGGAAACAGGGGCCTTAATGAGAGCTATGGCTACACCTTC	CASSGNRGLNESYGYTF	TRBV6-1	TRBJ1-2	TRBD1	.
TGTGCCAGCAGTGAAGCCGGGGGGAACACTGAAGCTTTCTTT	CASSEAGGNTEAFF	TRBV2	TRBJ1-1	.	few
TGTGCCAGCAGTTATTACGGTGGCTACACCTTC	CASSYYGGYTF	TRBV6-5	TRBJ1-2	.	few
TGTGCCAGCAGCTTAGGAGCTAGAGCGCCCCAGGGAAACATTCAGTACTTC	CASSLGARAPQGNIQYF	TRBV7-8	TRBJ2-4	.	.
TGTGCCAGCAGCTTAGATCCTAGCGGGGATCTAGGGGTTCACGAGCAGTACTTC	CASSLDPSGDLGVHEQYF	TRBV11-3	TRBJ2-7	TRBD2	few
TGTGCCAGCAGCCAAGAAGGGGAGGGATCCTACGAGCAGTACTTC	CASSQEGEGSYEQYF	TRBV4-2	TRBJ2-7	TRBD2	medium-sized
TGTGCCAGCAGCTACAGGACGCAATCTGAAGCTTTCTTT	CASSYRTQSEAFF	TRBV25-1	TRBJ1-1	.	few
TGTGCCAGCAGCCCAAGGGACAGGGGGTCCGGCTACACCTTC	CASSPRDRGSGYTF	TRBV5-4	TRBJ1-2	TRBD1	few
TGTGCCAGTAGTACTCAGACAGGGATGAGCAATCAGCCCCAGCATTTT	CASSTQTGMSNQPQHF	TRBV19	TRBJ1-5	TRBD1	.
TGCAGCGTTACGGAACAGCTTATGAACACTGAAGCTTTCTTT	CSVTEQLMNTEAFF	TRBV29-1	TRBJ1-1	.	.
TGCGCCAGCAGCCCGGGACAGGGTGGTACCTACACTGAAGCTTTCTTT	CASSPGQGGTYTEAFF	TRBV4-1	TRBJ1-1	TRBD1	many
TGTGCCAGCAGCGACGGCGGGGTCACTGAAGCTTTCTTT	CASSDGGVTEAFF	TRBV25-1	TRBJ1-1	.	once
TGTGCCAGCAGCTTAGCGGGGGGGGGCACAGATACGCAGTATTTT	CASSLAGGGTDTQYF	TRBV13	TRBJ2-3	TRBD2	.
TGCGCCAGCAGCCATTCGGTGAACACTGAAGCTTTCTTT	CASSHSVNTEAFF	TRBV4-3	TRBJ1-1	.	few
TGTGCCACCAGCAGGGTGGGGAGGGTAGGAGAGACCCAGTACTTC	CATSRVGRVGETQYF	TRBV15	TRBJ2-5	TRBD2	.
TGTGCCTGGAGTGTGTCCGTGTCGGCCGGGGAGCTGTTTTTT	CAWSVSVSAGELFF	TRBV30	TRBJ2-2	.	.
TGCGCCAGCAGCTTTGGTTCCCGAGGGGGCTACACCTTC	CASSFGSRGGYTF	TRBV5-1	TRBJ1-2	.	few
TGTGCCAGCAGCCCCCTTGACAGCGACACTGAAGCTTTCTTT	CASSPLDSDTEAFF	TRBV4-2	TRBJ1-1	.	.
TGTGCCAGCAGGACAGGGCCCACTGAAGCTTTCTTT	CASRTGPTEAFF	TRBV2	TRBJ1-1	TRBD1	.
TGTGCCAGCTCACCAATTTTAGATACTAGCGGGACCGGGGAGCTGTTTTTT	CASSPILDTSGTGELFF	TRBV18	TRBJ2-2	TRBD2	.
TGTGCCAGTAGTTTCAGGGACAGGGGCTACGAGCAGTACTTC	CASSFRDRGYEQYF	TRBV19	TRBJ2-7	TRBD1	few
TGTGCCAGCAGCGAAAAAAGGACAGTAAGCTCCTACGAGCAGTACTTC	CASSEKRTVSSYEQYF	TRBV6-1	TRBJ2-7	.	.
TGCGCCAGCAGCTTGGTTTTCGTCCTCGACAGATCCAACTATGGCTACACCTTC	CASSLVFVLDRSNYGYTF	TRBV5-1	TRBJ1-2	.	.
TGTGCCAGCAGCCCATCAGACATACGCACAGATACGCAGTATTTT	CASSPSDIRTDTQYF	TRBV5-4	TRBJ2-3	.	.
TGCGCCAGCAGCCATACAGGGCGTACTGGAAACACCATATATTTT	CASSHTGRTGNTIYF	TRBV4-3	TRBJ1-3	.	.
TGCAGCGTTGTTGGCAATTTGAACACTGAAGCTTTCTTT	CSVVGNLNTEAFF	TRBV29-1	TRBJ1-1	.	.
TGTGCCAGCTCACCACTCACAACTGAAGCTTTCTTT	CASSPLTTEAFF	TRBV18	TRBJ1-1	.	.
TGTGCCAGCAGCTTGCTCGGGGAGCCTCCTAGCACCTACGAGCAGTACTTC	CASSLLGEPPSTYEQYF	TRBV5-8	TRBJ2-7	.	.
TGCGCCAGCAGCTTGGCGGTAGGAACAGGGGGCGAAGCTTTCTTT	CASSLAVGTGGEAFF	TRBV5-1	TRBJ1-1	TRBD1	few
TGTGCCAGCAGCCCAAAGACTAGATCCCAAGAGACCCAGTACTTC	CASSPKTRSQETQYF	TRBV7-9	TRBJ2-5	.	.
TGCGCCAGCAGCCGAGGGGGACAGGGCAATGAGCAGTTCTTC	CASSRGGQGNEQFF	TRBV4-3	TRBJ2-1	TRBD1	once
TGTGCCAGCACCGGAGACAGGGGACGGGAGACCCAGTACTTC	CASTGDRGRETQYF	TRBV2	TRBJ2-5	TRBD1	once
TGCAGTGCCCCCGGGGTGGGTGGCTACACCTTC	CSAPGVGGYTF	TRBV20-1	TRBJ1-2	.	.
TGTGCCAGCTCCCCCGGGACAGGGGCTCGAGAGACCCAGTACTTC	CASSPGTGARETQYF	TRBV18	TRBJ2-5	TRBD1	.
TGTGCCAGCAGCCCCGGGACAGGGGTGAAATCGGATGGCTACACCTTC	CASSPGTGVKSDGYTF	TRBV5-4	TRBJ1-2	TRBD1	.